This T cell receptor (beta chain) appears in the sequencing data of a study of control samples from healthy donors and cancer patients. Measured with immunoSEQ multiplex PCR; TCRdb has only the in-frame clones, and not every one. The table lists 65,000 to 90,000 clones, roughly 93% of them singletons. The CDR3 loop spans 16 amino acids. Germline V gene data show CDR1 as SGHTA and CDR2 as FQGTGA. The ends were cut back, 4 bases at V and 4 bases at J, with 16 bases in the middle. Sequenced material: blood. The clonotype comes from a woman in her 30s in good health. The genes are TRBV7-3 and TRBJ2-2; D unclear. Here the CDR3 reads CASSYRSGMSTGELFF. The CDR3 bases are TGTGCCAGCAGCTATAGGTCCGGCATGTCCACCGGGGAGCTGTTTTTT.